This T cell receptor beta chain was sequenced during a study of cytomegalovirus exposure and HLA in healthy donors (dated by TCRdb to 2016 to 2017). Regarding the research as a whole: According to an earlier analysis of several hundred of the donors, about 180 million T cells yielded 117 million unique TCR beta sequences and around 280 Gb of sequence data. All discovery cohort repertoires had been generated using a single sequencing platform. The study combined high-throughput TCR immunosequencing, statistical association of individual TCRs with disease status, and machine learning to predict cytomegalovirus infection status. Approximately 300 gigabases of sequencing data and some 85 million unique TCR sequences were included in an early release covering around 600 HLA-typed donors. The number of typed donors differed by locus: about 629-640 for A, B, C, DRB1 and DQB1; 500 to 550 for DQA1; 606 for DPA1; and 450 to 480 for DPB1. On average, over 200,000 unique TCR beta nucleotide sequences were sequenced per donor among 350 to 400 genotyped donors of the cohort, with about 17% of those sequences being non-productive. Roughly five DR-DQ haplotypes were handled as single units for association and clustering because linkage in the cohort was strong. The study aimed to test whether signatures of past pathogen exposure could be identified by cataloging public T cell receptors. HLA typing covered class I and class II loci at four-digit resolution. Rather than using new phenotypic data, the later analysis identified candidate immune exposures from TCR beta sequences and from how often those sequences occurred across donors. Among the roughly 400 genotyped donors, roughly 80% belonged to the genetic ancestry cluster associated with self-reported Caucasian donors. Donor age, sex, ethnicity and CMV serostatus were compiled alongside the repertoire data. A later genetic analysis took genome-wide SNP genotypes for about 55% of the 666 donors and used that subset as a discovery cohort. A separate validation cohort of over a hundred different subjects was used in addition to the 666-subject first cohort. In an earlier analysis of 587 of the donors, high-throughput TCR beta sequencing was used to judge whether each TCR beta V gene segment behaved as functional or pseudogenic. The T cell repertoires of 550 to 850 subjects were profiled by immunosequencing and related to cytomegalovirus serostatus. To study patterns of TCR occurrence, a later analysis re-analyzed previously published TCR beta repertoires from several hundred donors and added high-resolution HLA genotyping. Findings and caveats that apply to the study as a whole: The earlier analysis of approximately 590 of the donors excluded seventeen rarely observed V segments, including chromosome 9 orphons, because counts were too low. Broadly in line with IMGT annotations, most TCR beta V segments showed up in productive rearrangements about 87% or about 30% of the time in an earlier analysis of 587 of the donors. Most TCR sequences were observed very rarely across donors, whereas some public TCRs were present in many individuals. According to a later genetic analysis, donors in an Asian-associated ancestry cluster had fewer N-insertions in productive TCRs than the approximately 650-donor mean. In vitro tests confirmed that a few of the cytomegalovirus-associated TCR beta chains recognize cytomegalovirus antigens. Linkage disequilibrium might explain the correlated functional status among segregating V segments, but an unknown experimental factor could not be excluded. The 87-base-pair reads could not distinguish some IMGT-functional V segments, including TRBV6-2 and TRBV6-3, so those segments were excluded. In a later genetic analysis, a missense DCLRE1C variant was associated with V-gene and J-gene trimming of TCR beta chains, and the association was replicated in an independent cohort. In a later analysis, HLA-associated TCR beta chains were found to be more clonally expanded and to have lower generation probabilities than equally common non-associated chains. CMV serostatus was the only immune exposure information available for the cohort. The authors suggested that the approach could potentially be extended to other disease states and immunological phenotypes. A later analysis found that TCR association rates varied across HLA loci, with DRB1 alleles showing the most associated TCRs and HLA-C alleles the fewest. A further reported finding was that TCR beta sequences accurately predicted the HLA-A and HLA-B alleles for most subjects in the first cohort. Several of the top co-occurrence clusters appeared to be linked to parvovirus B19, influenza, CMV and Epstein-Barr virus, according to a later analysis. When HLA alleles, especially DR and DQ, strongly co-occurred, attributing TCR associations to individual alleles was difficult. A later analysis found that most CMV-associated TCR beta chains appeared HLA-restricted, with HLA associations seemingly driven largely by CMV exposure. The sequencing pipeline was judged likely to have produced a cluster of highly shared sequence variants as a technical artifact. HLA typing was unavailable for some donors at each locus, so association tests used only the typed subset. The cohort was sequenced for TCR beta chains only, and without alpha or paired-chain data the features that could be detected were limited. In the study, around 150 TCR beta chains were listed as associated with cytomegalovirus. Roughly uniform sequencing depth across donors was assumed in presence/absence analyses, although this assumption may not hold. Specific HLA alleles were associated with 16,951 TCR beta sequences at a false discovery rate of 0.05 in a later analysis. In both the original and validation cohorts, the classifier was reported to diagnose cytomegalovirus status with high specificity and sensitivity.

Concerning this clone: Its antigen is unknown. Nothing much larger sits one base from this clone, and base qualities are not available.

Spanning cysteine to phenylalanine, the CDR3 consists of 15 amino acids. Only the CDR3 DNA is retained, 45 bases long and in frame from the first base. CDR1 and CDR2, per the germline V gene, are LGHNA and YNFKEQ. At the junction V is shortened by 0 bases and J by 6 bases, with 14 bases in between. The cohort was made up of about 670 healthy bone marrow donors. All cohort members were sampled while nominally healthy, although unrecorded immune exposures were likely present. The donor tested CMV seropositive, placing the donor among the 310 or so seropositive members of the cohort. Every donor gave a peripheral blood sample, and the peripheral blood mononuclear cells from that sample were used for TCR beta sequencing. Genomic DNA extraction from the blood cell samples was performed with the Qiagen DNeasy Blood Extraction Kit. Libraries came from the immunoSEQ multiplex PCR assay. A mixture of 60 forward primers for TCR Vbeta segments and 13 reverse primers for TCR Jbeta segments was used in the multiplex PCR. A multiplex PCR assay on genomic DNA amplified the CDR3 region of rearranged TCR beta genes. The amplified TCR beta libraries were sequenced on the Illumina HiSeq System as 87-base-pair reads. On the authors' methods: Across the 500 to 750 repertoires, a later analysis counted some 80 million unique TCR beta chains, approximately 12 million of which were shared by at least two donors. Raw reads were error-corrected and collapsed into unique sequences with a nearest-neighbor algorithm that merged closely related sequences to remove PCR and sequencing errors. To assign V, D and J gene segments, CDR3 sequences were aligned to IMGT reference sequences. For a sequence to be retained, at least a six-nucleotide match to both a V gene segment and a J gene segment was required. A rearrangement counted as productive if the CDR3 had no stop codons and remained in frame with V and J, and every other rearrangement counted as non-productive. CDR3 was defined by IMGT convention, running from the second conserved V-encoded cysteine to the conserved J-encoded phenylalanine. The earlier analysis of fewer than 750 of the donors excluded sequences that lacked an unambiguous match to a single V gene segment. An earlier analysis of a few hundred of the donors classified V segments as functional when productive rearrangements were above 56.7% and as segregating when the standard deviation between donors was above 5%. A statistical classification framework was developed to diagnose cytomegalovirus status using the catalog of TCR beta chain sequences. In a later analysis, TCR nucleotide sequences were compared against IMGT/GENE-DB human TR gene sequences so that V and J genes could be assigned. Using the TCRdist pipeline, a later analysis assigned CDR3 sequences along with most-parsimonious VDJ recombination scenarios. In a later analysis, each TCR beta chain was defined by its CDR3 amino acid sequence together with its V-gene family, and reads lacking a unique V-gene family were excluded. To address suspected cross-contamination and a sequencing artifact, a later analysis removed approximately 600 highly shared, low-generation-probability nucleotide sequences. A later analysis calculated a clonal expansion index for each public chain from normalized within-repertoire ranks of inferred template counts. In a later analysis, generation probabilities were computed with a VDJ recombination model fitted to out-of-frame rearrangements, and the resulting probabilities were checked against IGoR. In a later analysis, TCR-TCR, TCR-HLA and TCR-CMV co-occurrence was scored with hypergeometric tests, and a repertoire-size bias correction was applied to TCR pairs. To estimate false discovery rates, a later analysis permuted the HLA or CMV assignments 20 times. In a later analysis, co-occurring TCRs were grouped with DBSCAN, and TCRdist sequence similarity was added when clustering was performed within HLA-allele-positive subsets. Repertoires with fewer than 30,000 or more than 120,000 public chains, plus five repertoires with anomalous nucleotide sharing, were excluded from co-occurrence clustering. Held by TCRdb, this immuneACCESS table contains in-frame sequences only and omits some clones. Under half of the omission traces to an unresolved V gene where checked; the cause of the rest is unknown. Clonal size and the V and J genes are those of that table, whereas D and trimming came from the DNA. The sample data list about 200,000 clones, and 82% of these were observed just once. The ten largest account for approximately 6.5% of the sample.

Sequenced input: PBMCs. The V and J segments used are TRBV4-2 and TRBJ1-2; the D segment could be TRBD1, given 5 matching bases. The TCR comes from a man in his forties in good health and CMV-seropositive. This receptor carries the CDR3 CASSQERVGGDGYTF. The DNA is as follows: TGTGCCAGCAGCCAAGAGCGAGTCGGAGGGGATGGCTACACCTTC.